A single sample is the source of the 10 T cell receptor beta chains below, sequenced in a study of blood T cell repertoires in COVID-19. Only in-frame clones appear in the TCRdb table, and some are missing; sequencing was by immunoSEQ multiplex PCR. The data contain about 100,000 clones, more than 80% of them singletons. The sequenced material came from peripheral blood. These receptors all come from a man older than 75 with COVID-19, enrolled during active disease.

V is TRBV6-1 and J is TRBJ1-5; tentative D call: TRBD1 (5 bases). The CDR3 extends over 15 amino acids. Germline values: CDR1 MNHNS, CDR2 SASEGT. The V end lost 1 base, the J end lost 4 bases, and 11 bases lay between the germline ends. DNA for the CDR3: TGTGCCAGCAGTGAAGGCAGGGCGGGAAATCAGCCCCAGCATTTT. Amino acid sequence: CASSEGRAGNQPQHF.

The rearrangement uses TRBV5-4 and TRBJ1-2, with unresolved D. The germline gives CDR1 SGHNT, CDR2 YYREEE (reference sequence). Trimming took off 3 bases at V and 4 bases at J, with 13 bases between the two ends. The CDR3 has 14 residues. DNA for the CDR3: TGTGCCAGCAGCTGGAACCAACAGTCCTATGGCTACACCTTC. This sequence encodes CASSWNQQSYGYTF.

This chain connects TRBV20-1 to TRBJ2-5, with D hard to call. Germline V gene lookup returns CDR1 DFQATT and CDR2 SNEGSKA (reference sequence). The CDR3 extends over 11 amino acids. Trimming pared 6 bases from V and 9 bases from J, leaving 14 bases between. The chain's CDR3 is CSAYGEVSQYF. DNA of the CDR3: TGCAGTGCATATGGAGAGGTATCCCAGTACTTC.

The chain uses TRBV18 and TRBJ2-3; 8 nucleotides match TRBD2. J gave up 2 bases and V 3 bases, and 7 bases lay outside the gene matches. CDR1 is KGHSH and CDR2 is LQKENI in the germline V gene. CDR3 length equals 16 residues. The CDR3 reads CASSPRLARNTDTQYF. The CDR3 DNA reads TGTGCCAGCTCACCGCGACTAGCGCGTAACACAGATACGCAGTATTTT.

The V gene is TRBV5-1, the J gene TRBJ1-5; unclear D gene. Germline CDR1 and CDR2: SGHRS and YFSETQ. CDR3 size: 13 residues. V shed 0 bases and J shed 8 bases, with 9 bases lying between them. The CDR3 loop reads CASSLALGEPQHF. Here the CDR3 DNA reads TGCGCCAGCAGCTTGGCCTTGGGCGAGCCCCAGCATTTT.

The chain carries TRBV29-1 and TRBJ1-1; D is undetermined. The CDR3 totals 13 residues. In germline, CDR1 is SQVTM, CDR2 ANQGSEA. Trimming cost V 5 bases and J 1 base, with 11 bases left between them. The CDR3 sequence: CSVLGGQNTEAFF. Here the CDR3 DNA reads TGCAGCGTTTTGGGAGGGCAGAACACTGAAGCTTTCTTT.

This clone showed up just a few times. V gene TRBV3-1 (or the pseudogene TRBV3-2) combines with J gene TRBJ2-3; 7 nucleotides line up with TRBD2. This CDR3 has 15 residues. Germline values: CDR1 LGHDT, CDR2 YNNKEL (reference sequence). V trimming: 4 bases; J trimming: 1 base; junction bases outside the gene matches: 5. CDR3 sequence reads: CASSLKSGGTDTQYF. The CDR3 nucleotides are TGTGCCAGCAGCCTCAAGAGCGGGGGCACAGATACGCAGTATTTT.

The V and J genes are TRBV4-2 and TRBJ2-1; D is perhaps TRBD2 (7 bases). Trimming removed 0 bases at V and 2 bases at J, with 14 bases between. The CDR3 contains 17 residues. Germline V gene sequence: CDR1 LGHNA, CDR2 YNFKEQ. The CDR3, as DNA: TGTGCCAGCAGCCAAGAGTCGGGGGGCGGGACCTACAATGAGCAGTTCTTC. Protein sequence: CASSQESGGGTYNEQFF.

The V and J genes are TRBV7-2 and TRBJ2-2, with 7 nucleotides matching TRBD1. The CDR3 runs 16 residues. CDR1 is SGHTA, CDR2 FQGNSA, per germline. V gave up 2 bases and J gave up 2 bases; unmatched junction bases: 5. CDR3 nucleotides: TGTGCCAGCAGCTTACAAGGGACAGTCAACACCGGGGAGCTGTTTTTT. It codes for CASSLQGTVNTGELFF.

This clone showed up just a few times. The chain couples TRBV27 to TRBJ2-1; 8 bases agree with TRBD1. The V gene end was trimmed by 4 bases and the J gene end by 7 bases; junction bases not matched to a gene: 21. The CDR3 has 19 amino acids. Germline V gene sequence: CDR1 MNHEY, CDR2 SMNVEV (reference sequence). CDR3 residues: CASSYTGGRQGRWGNEQFF. DNA for the CDR3: TGTGCCAGCAGTTATACAGGGGGACGTCAGGGGAGGTGGGGGAATGAGCAGTTCTTC.